These T cell receptor beta chains were read from a single sample in a study of blood T cell repertoires in COVID-19. Method: immunoSEQ multiplex PCR; TCRdb's copy keeps in-frame clones and lacks some. This table holds about 320,000 clones, approximately 90% found once. The sequenced sample consisted of PBMCs or T cells enriched from blood (not recorded which). The receptor set was obtained from a young woman who had recovered from COVID-19. The CDR3 runs from the conserved cysteine through the conserved F or W. A D gene is named only where the DNA matches it firmly. Rows give clone size only sometimes, using once, few, many, or a class for an expanded clone.

TRBD1	TRBV9	TRBJ1-2	NA	CASSETGYDYGYTF	TGTGCCAGCAGCGAGACAGGGTACGACTATGGCTACACCTTC
TRBD2	TRBV5-1	TRBJ2-3	NA	CASSLPSGDSTDTQYF	TGCGCCAGCAGCTTGCCCAGCGGGGATAGCACAGATACGCAGTATTTT
NA	TRBV6-5	TRBJ1-3	few	CASSYSTGVGNTIYF	TGTGCCAGCAGTTACTCGACCGGGGTCGGAAACACCATATATTTT
TRBD2	TRBV5-4	TRBJ2-3	NA	CASSKPSGGRSDTQYF	TGTGCCAGCAGCAAGCCGTCGGGGGGGCGGTCAGATACGCAGTATTTT
TRBD1	TRBV7-2	TRBJ2-1	NA	CASSFDRGGDEQFF	TGTGCCAGCAGCTTTGACAGGGGTGGCGATGAGCAGTTCTTC
TRBD2	TRBV24-1	TRBJ2-1	NA	CATSDRGLAGYYNEQFF	TGTGCCACCAGTGACAGGGGACTAGCGGGGTACTACAATGAGCAGTTCTTC
NA	TRBV6-5	TRBJ1-6	many	CASTLSYDNSPLHF	TGTGCCAGCACTCTATCCTACGATAATTCACCCCTCCACTTT
NA	TRBV7-3	TRBJ2-1	NA	CASSSQGHNEQFF	TGTGCCAGCAGCTCACAGGGACACAATGAGCAGTTCTTC
NA	TRBV6-5	TRBJ1-5	NA	CASRRADSNQPQHF	TGTGCCAGCAGGAGAGCCGATAGCAATCAGCCCCAGCATTTT
TRBD1	TRBV5-1	TRBJ1-1	NA	CASSLQGPTEAFF	TGCGCCAGCAGCCTACAGGGGCCCACTGAAGCTTTCTTT
NA	TRBV7-3	TRBJ2-3	once	CASSRLATDTQYF	TGTGCCAGCAGCCGTCTAGCGACAGATACGCAGTATTTT
TRBD1	TRBV5-6	TRBJ2-7	NA	CASSLDRGVSEQYF	TGTGCCAGCAGCTTGGACAGGGGTGTTTCGGAGCAGTACTTC
TRBD2	TRBV7-9	TRBJ2-1	NA	CAKQGREGYNEQFF	TGTGCTAAACAGGGGCGGGAGGGCTACAATGAGCAGTTCTTC
NA	TRBV19	TRBJ2-5	NA	CASSIRYSEETQYF	TGTGCCAGTAGTATTCGGTATAGCGAAGAGACCCAGTACTTC
TRBD1	TRBV9	TRBJ1-1	NA	CASSVVGTGWTEAFF	TGTGCCAGCAGCGTAGTGGGGACAGGGTGGACTGAAGCTTTCTTT
NA	TRBV24-1	TRBJ2-1	NA	CATSLRHNEQFF	TGTGCCACTTCCCTGAGGCACAATGAGCAGTTCTTC
NA	TRBV7-6	TRBJ2-3	NA	CASSLVIQGGTQYF	TGTGCCAGCAGCTTAGTAATACAGGGCGGCACGCAGTATTTT
NA	TRBV7-6	TRBJ1-4	NA	CASSLREKLFF	TGTGCCAGCAGCTTGAGGGAAAAACTGTTTTTT
NA	TRBV28	TRBJ1-4	NA	CASSLERFKTNEKLFF	TGTGCCAGCAGTTTAGAACGGTTTAAAACTAATGAAAAACTGTTTTTT
TRBD1	TRBV10-3	TRBJ1-1	NA	CAIRGTGPLTTEAFF	TGTGCCATCAGGGGGACAGGGCCTTTGACCACTGAAGCTTTCTTT
NA	TRBV3-1/TRBV3-2	TRBJ2-7	once	CASRSRESSYEQYF	TGTGCCAGCAGGAGTAGAGAGAGCTCCTACGAGCAGTACTTC
TRBD2	TRBV30	TRBJ2-7	NA	CAWSPLGTSGAYEQYF	TGTGCCTGGAGTCCCCTCGGGACTAGCGGGGCCTACGAGCAGTACTTC
NA	TRBV2	TRBJ1-2	few	CASSEAPQSGYTF	TGTGCCAGCAGTGAAGCTCCCCAGTCGGGCTACACCTTC
NA	TRBV6-1	TRBJ1-4	NA	CASRELRQATNEKLFF	TGTGCCAGCAGAGAACTTCGACAGGCAACTAATGAAAAACTGTTTTTT
NA	TRBV19	TRBJ2-1	few	CASSISVLRNEQFF	TGTGCCAGTAGTATTTCTGTATTGCGGAATGAGCAGTTCTTC
NA	TRBV5-6	TRBJ2-5	once	CASSLLHTQETQYF	TGTGCCAGCAGCTTGTTGCACACCCAAGAGACCCAGTACTTC
TRBD1	TRBV18	TRBJ2-3	NA	CASSPGQGHVGTQYF	TGTGCCAGCTCACCTGGACAGGGCCATGTAGGTACGCAGTATTTT